Below are 13 T cell receptor beta chains sequenced from a single sample in a study of T cell responses to AZD1222 COVID-19 vaccine. Sequencing used immunoSEQ multiplex PCR; TCRdb keeps in-frame clones, though not all of them. Of about 120,000 clones listed, about 91% were seen once; the top ten hold over 1.5%. The sequencing used peripheral blood, collected on day 0 of AZD1222 vaccination. The receptor source for this set is an adult in good health.

The V call is TRBV11-2, the J call TRBJ1-1; no clear D. Germline loops: CDR1 SGHAT, CDR2 FQNNGV. The ends were cut back, 4 bases at V and 1 base at J, with 10 bases in the middle. This CDR3 is built from 14 residues. CDR3 region: CASSYSRGNTEAFF. In DNA form, the CDR3 reads TGTGCCAGCAGCTACAGCCGGGGGAACACTGAAGCTTTCTTT.

The rearrangement uses TRBV10-3 and TRBJ1-5; D not resolved. Germline V gene sequence: CDR1 ENHRY, CDR2 SYGVKD. The CDR3 contains 15 residues. V was cut by 3 bases and J by 2 bases, with 11 bases left in between. For the CDR3, the DNA is TGTGCCATCAGTGAAAGGGTTGGGGGCAATCAGCCCCAGCATTTT. Its translation is CAISERVGGNQPQHF.

J is TRBJ2-5 and V is TRBV11-2; no reliable D call. V was pared by 0 bases and J by 3 bases, with 8 bases between. This CDR3 comprises 14 residues. Germline V gene data show CDR1 as SGHAT and CDR2 as FQNNGV. The CDR3 DNA reads TGTGCCAGCAGCTTAGATCGTTGGGAAGAGACCCAGTACTTC. Translation: CASSLDRWEETQYF.

J is TRBJ2-3 and V is TRBV11-3; D remains unclear. The CDR3 consists of 15 residues. Trimming stripped 2 bases from V and 0 bases from J, with 9 bases between. Germline V gene data show CDR1 as SGHNT and CDR2 as YENEEA. CDR3 protein: CASSLNRFSTDTQYF. The CDR3 region has the DNA TGTGCCAGCAGCTTAAACAGATTTAGCACAGATACGCAGTATTTT.

As regards this clone: This sample includes further DNA sequences coding for the same CDR3. The CDR3 protein is CASSLFGGNTGELFF. The CDR3 DNA reads TGTGCCAGCAGCTTATTTGGCGGCAACACCGGGGAGCTGTTTTTT. The rearrangement joins TRBV7-3 to TRBJ2-2; D unresolved. The CDR3 spans 15 residues. Trimming pared 2 bases from V and 2 bases from J, leaving 9 bases between. The germline V gene has CDR1 SGHTA and CDR2 FQGTGA.

The chain couples TRBV14 to TRBJ2-3, with 7 bases matching TRBD2. V dropped 4 bases and J dropped 3; count of bases not matched to a gene: 16. The CDR3 contains 18 residues. Germline lookup yields CDR1 SGHDN and CDR2 FVKESK. The CDR3 DNA sequence: TGTGCCAGCAGCCCCTTAGCGGGCCAGGCCCTACTTACAGATACGCAGTATTTT. It specifies CASSPLAGQALLTDTQYF.

The chain combines TRBV3-1 (or the pseudogene TRBV3-2) with TRBJ1-6, with 9 bases matching TRBD1. In germline, CDR1 is LGHDT, CDR2 YNNKEL (reference sequence). With V trimmed by 2 bases and J by 9 bases, 2 bases remained unmatched. The CDR3 is 14 residues long. The CDR3 sequence is CASSQTGGVSPLHF. The DNA for the CDR3 is TGTGCCAGCAGCCAAACAGGGGGCGTTTCACCCCTCCACTTT.

The gene calls are TRBV7-3 and TRBJ2-5; TRBD2 might be the D (5 bases). The germline V gene has CDR1 SGHTA and CDR2 FQGTGA. V was cut by 4 bases and J by 0 bases, with 6 bases left in between. The CDR3 contains 13 residues. The CDR3 coding sequence is TGTGCCAGCAGCTCGGACTACCAAGAGACCCAGTACTTC. Protein: CASSSDYQETQYF.

The V gene is TRBV28, the J gene TRBJ1-4; D ambiguous. Trimming removed 1 base from V and 5 bases from J, with 11 bases in between. This CDR3 spans 15 amino acids. Germline V gene sequence: CDR1 MDHEN, CDR2 SYDVKM. CDR3 in amino acids: CASSLSQAGNEKLFF. The CDR3 DNA reads TGTGCCAGCAGTTTATCGCAGGCAGGAAATGAAAAACTGTTTTTT.

The rearrangement links TRBV30 to TRBJ2-3; 10 nucleotides match TRBD2. Germline V CDR1 and CDR2: GTSNPN, SVGIG (reference sequence). This CDR3 has 17 amino acids. After removal of 2 bases from V and 3 bases from J, the junction contained 11 bases not matched to a gene. CDR3 sequence reads: CAWSLSPSGSITDTQYF. CDR3 coding DNA: TGTGCCTGGAGTCTGTCGCCTAGCGGGAGTATAACAGATACGCAGTATTTT.

V usage is TRBV19 and J usage is TRBJ1-5; no reliable D call. The V gene lost 3 bases and the J gene lost 3 bases, with 9 bases spanning the gap. CDR1 is LNHDA, CDR2 SQIVND, per germline (reference sequence). CDR3 size: 14 residues. This CDR3 reads CASSIHDYNQPQHF. CDR3 DNA sequence: TGTGCCAGTAGTATTCATGATTACAATCAGCCCCAGCATTTT.

The gene calls are TRBV24-1 and TRBJ1-5; D unclear. The CDR3 runs 12 residues. Deletions cut 5 bases from V and 5 bases from J, with 6 bases between. Germline CDR1 reads KGHDR; CDR2 reads SFDVKD. CDR3 coding DNA: TGTGCCACCAGTGGGGAACATCAGCCCCAGCATTTT. It codes for CATSGEHQPQHF.

J is TRBJ2-6 and V is TRBV12-3 or TRBV12-4; D gene ambiguous. CDR3 length: 13 amino acids. V lost 2 bases and J lost 3, with 2 bases in between. The CDR3: CASSLLGANVLTF. The CDR3 nucleotides read TGTGCCAGCAGTTTACTTGGGGCCAACGTCCTGACTTTC.